This TCR beta chain was identified during a study of OX40 agonist ivuxolimab in advanced cancers. Study-wide findings and caveats: The study found that CD8+ T cells averaged more expanded clones than CD4+.

Libraries were prepared by immunoSEQ multiplex PCR; TCRdb keeps only in-frame clonotypes and omits some of them. Altogether about 61,000 clones are present, roughly 90% being singletons, with the ten largest covering roughly a sixth. V shed 6 bases, J shed 4 bases, and the junction held 6 bases outside the gene matches. Germline-derived CDR1 and CDR2 are LNHDA and SQIVND (reference sequence). This CDR3 has 13 residues. About this clone: Its antigen is not identified.

This chain joins TRBV19 and TRBJ2-7, with TRBD2 matching over 7 bases. The specimen comprised CD4+ or CD8+ T cells sorted from blood, sampled in a trial of the OX40 agonist ivuxolimab. The receptor was isolated from an adult with an advanced solid tumor such as melanoma, head and neck, liver or kidney cancer. DNA of the CDR3: TGTGCCAGTAGCACGGGAGGAGGATACGAGCAGTACTTC. It is translated as CASSTGGGYEQYF.